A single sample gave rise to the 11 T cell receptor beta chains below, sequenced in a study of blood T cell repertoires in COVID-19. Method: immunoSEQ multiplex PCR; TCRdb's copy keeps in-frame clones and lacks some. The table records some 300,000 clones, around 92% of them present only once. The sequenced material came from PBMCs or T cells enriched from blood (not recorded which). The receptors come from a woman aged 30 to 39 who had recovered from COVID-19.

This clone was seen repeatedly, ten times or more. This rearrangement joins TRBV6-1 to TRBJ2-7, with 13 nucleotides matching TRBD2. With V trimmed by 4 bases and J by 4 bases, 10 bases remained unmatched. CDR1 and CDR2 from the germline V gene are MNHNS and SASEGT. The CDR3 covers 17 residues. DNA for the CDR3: TGTGCCAGCAGTGGACCTACTAGCGGGAGGGTTAGTTACGAGCAGTACTTC. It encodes CASSGPTSGRVSYEQYF.

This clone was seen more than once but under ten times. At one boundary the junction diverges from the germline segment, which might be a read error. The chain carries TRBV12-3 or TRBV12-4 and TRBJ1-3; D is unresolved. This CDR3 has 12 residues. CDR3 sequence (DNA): TGTGCCAGCAGTATGTCAGTAACCAATACGGGGTTT. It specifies CASSMSVTNTGF.

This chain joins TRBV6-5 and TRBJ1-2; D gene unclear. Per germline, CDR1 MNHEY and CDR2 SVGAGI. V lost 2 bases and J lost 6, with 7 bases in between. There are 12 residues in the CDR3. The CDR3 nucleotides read TGTGCCAGCAGTTACCGCGGCGATGGCTACACCTTC. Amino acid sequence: CASSYRGDGYTF.

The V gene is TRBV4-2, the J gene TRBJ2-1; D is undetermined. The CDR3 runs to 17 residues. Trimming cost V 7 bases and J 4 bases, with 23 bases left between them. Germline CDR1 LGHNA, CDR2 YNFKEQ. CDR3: CASTRSSIRSPYNEQFF. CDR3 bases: TGTGCCAGCACTAGAAGCAGTATTCGGAGTCCGTACAATGAGCAGTTCTTC.

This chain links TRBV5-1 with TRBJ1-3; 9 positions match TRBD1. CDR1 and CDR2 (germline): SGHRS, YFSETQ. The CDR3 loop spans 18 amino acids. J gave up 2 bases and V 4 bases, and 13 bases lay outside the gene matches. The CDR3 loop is CASSVTSGQGPTGNTIYF. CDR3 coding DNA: TGCGCCAGCAGCGTCACTTCGGGACAGGGTCCAACTGGAAACACCATATATTTT.

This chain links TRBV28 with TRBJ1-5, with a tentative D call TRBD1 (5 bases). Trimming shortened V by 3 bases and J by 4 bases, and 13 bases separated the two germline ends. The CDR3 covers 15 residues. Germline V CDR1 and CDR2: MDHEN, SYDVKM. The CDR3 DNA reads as TGTGCCAGCAGTTTTGAGGGACTTGGAAATCAGCCCCAGCATTTT. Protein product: CASSFEGLGNQPQHF.

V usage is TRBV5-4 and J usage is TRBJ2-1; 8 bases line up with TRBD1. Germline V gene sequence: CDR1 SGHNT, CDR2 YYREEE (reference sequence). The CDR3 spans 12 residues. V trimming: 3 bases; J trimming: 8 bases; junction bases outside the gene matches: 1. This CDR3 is CASSSQGDEQFF. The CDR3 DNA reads TGTGCCAGCAGCTCACAGGGGGATGAGCAGTTCTTC.

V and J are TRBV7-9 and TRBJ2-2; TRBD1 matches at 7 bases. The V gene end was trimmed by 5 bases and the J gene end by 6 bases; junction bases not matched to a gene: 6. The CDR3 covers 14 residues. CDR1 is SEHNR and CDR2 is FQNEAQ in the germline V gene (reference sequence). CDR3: CASSQQGFAGELFF. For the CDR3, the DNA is TGTGCCAGCAGCCAACAGGGGTTCGCCGGGGAGCTGTTTTTT.

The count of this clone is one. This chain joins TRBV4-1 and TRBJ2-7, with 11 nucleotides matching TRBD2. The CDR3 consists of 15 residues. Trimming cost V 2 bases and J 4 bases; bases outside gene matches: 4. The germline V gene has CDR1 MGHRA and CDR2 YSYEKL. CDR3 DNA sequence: TGCGCCAGCAGCCAATTTCCTAGCGGGGGGTACGAGCAGTACTTC. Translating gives CASSQFPSGGYEQYF.

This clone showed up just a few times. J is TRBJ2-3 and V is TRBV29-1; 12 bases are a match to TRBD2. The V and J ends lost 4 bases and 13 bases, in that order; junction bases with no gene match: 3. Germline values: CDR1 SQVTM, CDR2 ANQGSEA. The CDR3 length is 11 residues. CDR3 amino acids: CSVGLAGDKYF. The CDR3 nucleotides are TGCAGCGTTGGACTAGCGGGAGACAAGTATTTT.

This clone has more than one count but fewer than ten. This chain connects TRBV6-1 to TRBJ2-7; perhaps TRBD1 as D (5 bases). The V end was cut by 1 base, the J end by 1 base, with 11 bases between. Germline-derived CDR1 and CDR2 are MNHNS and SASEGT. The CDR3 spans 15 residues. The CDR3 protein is CASSEVQGRSYEQYF. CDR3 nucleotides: TGTGCCAGCAGTGAAGTTCAGGGAAGGTCCTACGAGCAGTACTTC.